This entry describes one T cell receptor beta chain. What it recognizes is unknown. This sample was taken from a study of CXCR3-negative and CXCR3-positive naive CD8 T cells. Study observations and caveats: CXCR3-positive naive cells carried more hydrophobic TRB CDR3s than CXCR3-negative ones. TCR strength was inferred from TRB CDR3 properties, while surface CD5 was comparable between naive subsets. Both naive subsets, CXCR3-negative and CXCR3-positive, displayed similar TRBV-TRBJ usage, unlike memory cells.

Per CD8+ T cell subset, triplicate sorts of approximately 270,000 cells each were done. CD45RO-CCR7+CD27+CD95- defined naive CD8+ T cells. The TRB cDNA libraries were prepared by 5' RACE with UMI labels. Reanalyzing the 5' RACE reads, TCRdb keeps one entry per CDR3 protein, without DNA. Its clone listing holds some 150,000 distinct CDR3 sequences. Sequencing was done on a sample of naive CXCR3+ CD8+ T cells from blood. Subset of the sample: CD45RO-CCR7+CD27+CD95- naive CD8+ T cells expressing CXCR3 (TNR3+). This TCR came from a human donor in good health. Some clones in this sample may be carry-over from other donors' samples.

CDR3 protein: CASSLASPPRSYEQYF. The chain is built from TRBV11-2 and TRBJ2-7; the D call of TRBD1 rests on TCRdb alone, since no DNA is present to check it. CDR1 SGHAT and CDR2 FQNNGV come from the germline V gene. This CDR3 spans 16 amino acids.